This TCR beta chain comes out of a study of blood T cell repertoires in COVID-19. Study-wide context: Samples of COVID-19 (acute and convalescent) were obtained from the United States, Italy and Spain. Sources were T cells, B-cell-depleted T cells, or PBMCs; the material itself was cDNA or gDNA.

The germline CDR1 and CDR2 sequences are SEHNR and FQNEAQ (reference sequence). The germline V and J ends were trimmed by 0 bases and 7 bases, with 13 bases remaining between them. There are 14 residues in the CDR3. As processed by the authors: Nucleated cell number was recorded as an estimate derived from reference gene primer amplification. The table came from immunoSEQ multiplex PCR; TCRdb's copy has only in-frame clones and leaves some out. The D gene and trimming were derived from the DNA, and the V and J assignments and clone size from that table. The sample has 200,000 or so clones, roughly four fifths seen once.

The sequence derives from a woman aged 40 to 50 with acute or convalescent COVID-19. The material sequenced was peripheral blood. This chain links TRBV7-9 with TRBJ2-7; tentatively, D is TRBD2 (5 bases). The CDR3 DNA reads TGTGCCAGCAGCTTAGCGGGCTCCCCGGGGGAGCAGTACTTC. As protein: CASSLAGSPGEQYF.